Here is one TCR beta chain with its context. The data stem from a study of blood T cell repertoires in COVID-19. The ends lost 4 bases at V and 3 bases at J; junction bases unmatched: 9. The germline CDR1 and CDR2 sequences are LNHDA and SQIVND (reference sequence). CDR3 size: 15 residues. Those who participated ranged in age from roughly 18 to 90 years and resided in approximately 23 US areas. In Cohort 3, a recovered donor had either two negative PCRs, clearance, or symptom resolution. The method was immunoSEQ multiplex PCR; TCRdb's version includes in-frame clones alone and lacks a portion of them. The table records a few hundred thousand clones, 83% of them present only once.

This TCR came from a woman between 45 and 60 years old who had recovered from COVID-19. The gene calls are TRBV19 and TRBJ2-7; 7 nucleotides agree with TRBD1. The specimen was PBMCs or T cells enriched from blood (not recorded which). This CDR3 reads CASSTGQAPFYEQYF. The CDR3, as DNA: TGTGCCAGTAGTACAGGACAGGCCCCATTCTACGAGCAGTACTTC.